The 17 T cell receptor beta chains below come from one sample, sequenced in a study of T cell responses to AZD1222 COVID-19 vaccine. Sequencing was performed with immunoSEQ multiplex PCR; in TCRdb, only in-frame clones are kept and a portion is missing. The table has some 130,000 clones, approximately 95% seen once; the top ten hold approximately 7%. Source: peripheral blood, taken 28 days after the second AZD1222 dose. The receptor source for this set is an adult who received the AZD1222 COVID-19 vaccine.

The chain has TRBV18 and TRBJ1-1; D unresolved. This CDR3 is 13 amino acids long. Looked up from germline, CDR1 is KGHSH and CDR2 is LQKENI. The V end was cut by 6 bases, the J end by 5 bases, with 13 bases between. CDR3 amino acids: CASSPNSGTEAFF. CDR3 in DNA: TGTGCCAGCTCCCCCAACTCTGGGACTGAAGCTTTCTTT.

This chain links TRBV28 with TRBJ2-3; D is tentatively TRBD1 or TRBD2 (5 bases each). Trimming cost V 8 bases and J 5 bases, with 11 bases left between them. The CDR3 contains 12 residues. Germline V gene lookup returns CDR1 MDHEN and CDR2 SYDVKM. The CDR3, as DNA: TGTGCCAGCGGGACCTACAGAGATACGCAGTATTTT. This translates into CASGTYRDTQYF.

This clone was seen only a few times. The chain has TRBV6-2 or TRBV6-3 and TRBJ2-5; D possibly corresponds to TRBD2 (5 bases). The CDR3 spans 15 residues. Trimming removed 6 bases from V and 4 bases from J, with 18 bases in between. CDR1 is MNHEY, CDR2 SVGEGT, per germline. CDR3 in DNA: TGTGCCAGCAGCAACGATGGACTTTACGGAGAGACCCAGTACTTC. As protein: CASSNDGLYGETQYF.

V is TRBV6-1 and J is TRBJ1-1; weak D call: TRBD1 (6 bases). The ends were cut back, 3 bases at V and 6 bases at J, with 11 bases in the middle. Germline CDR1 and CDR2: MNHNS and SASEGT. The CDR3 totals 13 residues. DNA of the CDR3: TGTGCCAGCAGTGAGCACAGGGCCTCTGAAGCTTTCTTT. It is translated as CASSEHRASEAFF.

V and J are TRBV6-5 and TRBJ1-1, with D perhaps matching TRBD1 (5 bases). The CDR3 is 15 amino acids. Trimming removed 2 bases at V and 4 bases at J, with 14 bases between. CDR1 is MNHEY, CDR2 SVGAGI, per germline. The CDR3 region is CASSYQVGGSTEAFF. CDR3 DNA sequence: TGTGCCAGCAGTTACCAAGTTGGGGGAAGCACTGAAGCTTTCTTT.

The CDR3 DNA sequence: TGTGCCAGTAATTCAGGAGGTACTGAAGCTTTCTTT. Its protein is CASNSGGTEAFF. The V gene is TRBV19, the J gene TRBJ1-1; D call uncertain. The germline V gene has CDR1 LNHDA and CDR2 SQIVND (reference sequence). The CDR3 sequence is 12 residues long. The ends were cut back, 7 bases at V and 5 bases at J, with 11 bases in the middle.

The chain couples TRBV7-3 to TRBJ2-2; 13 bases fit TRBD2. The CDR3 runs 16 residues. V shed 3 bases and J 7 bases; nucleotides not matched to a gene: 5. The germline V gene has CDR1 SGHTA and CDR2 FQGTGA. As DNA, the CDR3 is TGTGCCAGCAGCTTGGCCGGGACTAGCGGGGTCGGGGAGCTGTTTTTT. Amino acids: CASSLAGTSGVGELFF.

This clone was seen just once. CDR3 in DNA: TGTGCCAGCAGCTTAGGGGCCCTGAACACTGAAGCTTTCTTT. Translated: CASSLGALNTEAFF. The genes are TRBV7-3 and TRBJ1-1; weak D call: TRBD1 (5 bases). Germline-derived CDR1 and CDR2 are SGHTA and FQGTGA. The CDR3 totals 14 residues. V lost 2 bases, J lost 0 bases, and 7 bases lay in between.

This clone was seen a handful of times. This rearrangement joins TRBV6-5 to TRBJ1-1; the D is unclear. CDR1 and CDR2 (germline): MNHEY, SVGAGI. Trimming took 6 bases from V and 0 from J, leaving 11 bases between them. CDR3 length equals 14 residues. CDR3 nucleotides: TGTGCCAGCAGAAAACCCGCCTTGAACACTGAAGCTTTCTTT. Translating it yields CASRKPALNTEAFF.

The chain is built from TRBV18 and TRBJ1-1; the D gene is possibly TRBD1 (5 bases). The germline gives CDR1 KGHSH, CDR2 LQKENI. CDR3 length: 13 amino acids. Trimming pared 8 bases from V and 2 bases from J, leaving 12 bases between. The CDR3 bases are TGTGCCAGCCGATTCCAGGGCAACACTGAAGCTTTCTTT. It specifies CASRFQGNTEAFF.

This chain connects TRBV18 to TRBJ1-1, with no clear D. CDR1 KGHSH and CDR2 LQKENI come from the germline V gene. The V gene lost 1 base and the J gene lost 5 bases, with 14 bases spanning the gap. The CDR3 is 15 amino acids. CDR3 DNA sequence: TGTGCCAGCTCACCACAGACTAAAGGACGTACTGAAGCTTTCTTT. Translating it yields CASSPQTKGRTEAFF.

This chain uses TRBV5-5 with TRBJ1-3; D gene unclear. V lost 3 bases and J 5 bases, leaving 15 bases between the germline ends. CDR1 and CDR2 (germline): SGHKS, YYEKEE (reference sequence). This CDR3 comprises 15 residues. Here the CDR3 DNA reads TGTGCCAGCAGCTCGATAGGGCCCTCGAGAAACACCATATATTTT. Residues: CASSSIGPSRNTIYF.

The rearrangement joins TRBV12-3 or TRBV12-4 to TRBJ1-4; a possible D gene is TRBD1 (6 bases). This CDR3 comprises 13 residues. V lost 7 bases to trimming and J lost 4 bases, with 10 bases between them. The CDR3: CASIGQLNEKLFF. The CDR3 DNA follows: TGTGCCAGCATAGGACAGCTTAATGAAAAACTGTTTTTT.

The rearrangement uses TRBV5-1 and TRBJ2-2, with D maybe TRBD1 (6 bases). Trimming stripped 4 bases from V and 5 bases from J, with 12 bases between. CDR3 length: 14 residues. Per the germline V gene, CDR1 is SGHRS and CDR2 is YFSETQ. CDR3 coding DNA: TGCGCCAGCAGCCTGGGACATAGTACCGGGGAGCTGTTTTTT. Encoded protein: CASSLGHSTGELFF.

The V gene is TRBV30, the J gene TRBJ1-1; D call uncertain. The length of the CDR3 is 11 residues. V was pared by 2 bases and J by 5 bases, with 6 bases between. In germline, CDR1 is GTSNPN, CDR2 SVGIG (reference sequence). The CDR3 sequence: CAWSKQTEAFF. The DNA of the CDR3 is TGTGCCTGGAGTAAGCAGACTGAAGCTTTCTTT. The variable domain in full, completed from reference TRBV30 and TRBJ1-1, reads SQTIHQWPATLVQPVGSPLSLECTVEGTSNPNLYWYRQAAGRGLQLLFYSVGIGQISSEVPQNLSASRPQDRQFILSSKKLLLSDSGFYLCAWSKQTEAFFGQGTRLTVV.

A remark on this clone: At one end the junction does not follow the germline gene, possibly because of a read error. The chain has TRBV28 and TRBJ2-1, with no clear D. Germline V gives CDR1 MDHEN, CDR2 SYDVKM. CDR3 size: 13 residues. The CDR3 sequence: CASSLSPHKEQFF. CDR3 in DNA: TGTGCCAGCAGTTTATCTCCCCACAAAGAGCAGTTCTTC.

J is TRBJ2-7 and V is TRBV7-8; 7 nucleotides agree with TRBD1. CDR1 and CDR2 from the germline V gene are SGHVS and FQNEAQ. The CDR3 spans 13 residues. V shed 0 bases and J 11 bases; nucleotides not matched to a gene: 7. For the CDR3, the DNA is TGTGCCAGCAGCTTAGCGGGGTCGACAGGGAAGTACTTC. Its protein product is CASSLAGSTGKYF.